This T cell receptor beta chain was captured by sequencing in a study of molecular identifiers for immune sequencing clone quantification (dated by TCRdb to 2017 to 2018). With regard to the full study: For a replicate experiment, RNA from approximately 20,000 or 100,000 naive CD8 T cells was divided into five aliquots, and four of the five aliquots were sequenced. This methods study benchmarked molecular-identifier clustering-based TCR repertoire sequencing (MIDCIRS) and TCR RNA copy counting, using CD8 T cells to do so. General study outcomes and caveats: The naive libraries included spiked-in Jurkat TCR RNA (about nine copies' worth), and this Jurkat TCR RNA is not part of the donor repertoire. Even against a background of about 960,000 naive CD8 T cells, spiked-in Jurkat TCR RNA amounting to a single cell's worth was reported to be detectable. The sizes of highly expanded clones could end up underestimated when identical TCR molecules share a barcode. Modeling gave approximately 3 recovered TCR RNA copies per cell versus 8 to 10 by digital PCR, implying around 31% capture efficiency. In CMV-specific effector cells, clones with more than 20 RNA copies accounted for over 97% of molecules, whereas in naive cells such clones accounted for under 1%. Without barcode sub-clustering, chimeric consensus sequences inflated TCR diversity; chimeras reached as high as 47%.

Libraries of naive CD8 T cells were built from anywhere between about 17,000 and 1,000,000 sorted cells, with 10%, 30% or 50% of the purified RNA used. Naive CD8 T cells, defined as CD8+CD4-CCR7+CD45RA+, were FACS-sorted into RLT Plus buffer on a BD FACSAria II. To test detection sensitivity, Jurkat RNA equal to ten TCR copies was added to samples of about 19,000-1,100,000 naive CD8 T cells. Enrichment of CD8 T cells was done with RosetteSep CD8+ T Cell Enrichment Cocktail plus Ficoll-Paque, and ACK red cell lysis came afterward. The germline V gene specifies SNHLY as CDR1 and FYNNEI as CDR2. V sheds 2 bases and J sheds 5 bases, leaving 12 bases between their ends. Spanning cysteine to phenylalanine, the CDR3 consists of 14 amino acids. Only the CDR3 part of the read is kept: 42 bases, read in frame from the first base. As to this clonotype: The antigen this receptor binds is unknown. Qualities for individual bases were not recorded, and no much larger clone is one base off.

Libraries were prepared through PCR. The run used an Illumina HiSeq 4000. Bulk TCR libraries were generated as previously described, with the TCR primers listed in Table S5 used. The Qiagen AllPrep DNA/RNA kit was used to purify total RNA. Before any analysis, reads coming from multiple sequencing runs of the same library were combined into one pool. Per the source publication's procedure: Reads were retained only if an exact TCR constant sequence was present, and the retained reads were trimmed to 150 nt and grouped according to their 12-nt molecular barcodes. Reads within each barcode group were sub-clustered using a 15% Levenshtein threshold, and quality-weighted consensus sequences were constructed for each RNA molecule. Non-functional sequences were removed, as were lower-count sequences one edit away from another. Barcode sub-clusters with fewer than 20% of the maximum read count were removed, based on fitting two negative binomial distributions. The public reads were run again by TCRdb, first through fastp at Q25 and then through MiXCR, and only productive beta chains were kept. CDR3 protein sequences are deduplicated, and each keeps its most common genes and DNA. The V and J calls shown here were made by TCRdb, not taken from the authors' results. Present in this sample are 65,000 to 70,000 distinct CDR3 sequences, around 18% of which were seen just once. The biggest ten clones account for roughly 1.5% of the sample.

Rearrangement joined TRBV2 to TRBJ1-1; perhaps TRBD1 is the D gene, with 5 bases matching. Sequenced input: naive CD8+ T cells from blood, with Jurkat cell RNA spiked in. The sample's cell subset or site label, decoded: FACS-sorted CD8+CD4-CCR7+CD45RA+ naive T cells. This TCR was recovered from a human donor in good health. Some libraries in this study had Jurkat cell RNA spiked in. The CDR3 protein: CASSERGVGTEAFF. The DNA is TGTGCCAGCAGTGAACGGGGGGTAGGTACTGAAGCTTTCTTT.